This T cell receptor (beta chain) stems from a study of CD8+CD57+ T cells in acquired aplastic anemia. Study-wide context: Isolated CD4+ and CD8+ cells, once sorted, yielded DNA averaging 3.2 ug. Study-level results: Researchers report that 25 to 30 CD8+ CDR3 sequences appeared in both patients and controls.

On this clonotype itself: The target antigen is unknown.

Those patients picked for sequencing had displayed CD8+CD57+ cell expansion on flow cytometry. Patients were treatment-naive when blood was sampled. V was shortened by 5 bases and J by 5 bases, with 17 bases between the two germline ends. This CDR3 is 14 amino acids long. The V gene's germline CDR1 is SGDLS and CDR2 YYNGEE. Template material for TCR beta VDJ and CDR3 profiling consisted of genomic DNA. TCRdb re-called the reads with MiXCR, one entry per CDR3 protein. The data hold hundreds of thousands of distinct CDR3 sequences, with around half observed a single time. This sequence originates from a human donor with aplastic anemia. The rearrangement uses TRBV9 and TRBJ2-7; D is possibly TRBD1 (6 bases). The sequencing input was sorted CD4+, CD8+, or CD8+CD57+ T cells (not recorded which) from PBMCs. In nucleotides, the CDR3 is TGTGCCAGCAGTTTAAACAGGGCGGGTAACGAGCAGTACTTC. Translated: CASSLNRAGNEQYF.